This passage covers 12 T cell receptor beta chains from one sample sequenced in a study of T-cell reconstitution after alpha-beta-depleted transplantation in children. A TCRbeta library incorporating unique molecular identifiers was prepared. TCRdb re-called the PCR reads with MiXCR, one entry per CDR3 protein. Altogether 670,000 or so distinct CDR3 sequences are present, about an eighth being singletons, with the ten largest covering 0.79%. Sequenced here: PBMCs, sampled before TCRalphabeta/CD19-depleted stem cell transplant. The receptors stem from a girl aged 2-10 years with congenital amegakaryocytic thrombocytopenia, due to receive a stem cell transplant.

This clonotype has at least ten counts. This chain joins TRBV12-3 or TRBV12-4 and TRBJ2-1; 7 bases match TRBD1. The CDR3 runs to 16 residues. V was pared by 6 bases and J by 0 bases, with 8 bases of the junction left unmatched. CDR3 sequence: CASRKGQLSSYNEQFF. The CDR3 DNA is TGTGCCAGCAGAAAGGGACAGCTGAGCTCCTACAATGAGCAGTTCTTC.

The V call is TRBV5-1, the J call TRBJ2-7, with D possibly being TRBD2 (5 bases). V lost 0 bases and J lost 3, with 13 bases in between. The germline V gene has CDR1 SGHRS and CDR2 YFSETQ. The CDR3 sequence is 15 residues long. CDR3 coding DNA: TGCGCCAGCAGCTTGGTTCTAGCCTCAAACTACGAGCAGTACTTC. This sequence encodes CASSLVLASNYEQYF.

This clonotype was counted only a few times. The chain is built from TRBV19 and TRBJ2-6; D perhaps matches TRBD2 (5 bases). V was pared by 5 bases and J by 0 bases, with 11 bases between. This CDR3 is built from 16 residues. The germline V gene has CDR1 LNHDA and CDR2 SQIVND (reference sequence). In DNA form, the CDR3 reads TGTGCCAGTAGTTCAGACGGAGGCTCTGGGGCCAACGTCCTGACTTTC. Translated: CASSSDGGSGANVLTF.

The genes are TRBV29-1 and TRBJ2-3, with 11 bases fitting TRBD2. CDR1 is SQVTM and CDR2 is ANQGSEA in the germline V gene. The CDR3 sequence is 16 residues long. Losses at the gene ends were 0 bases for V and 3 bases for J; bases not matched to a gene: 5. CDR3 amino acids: CSVEDLVAGGTDTQYF. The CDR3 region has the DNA TGCAGCGTTGAAGATCTAGTAGCGGGAGGGACAGATACGCAGTATTTT.

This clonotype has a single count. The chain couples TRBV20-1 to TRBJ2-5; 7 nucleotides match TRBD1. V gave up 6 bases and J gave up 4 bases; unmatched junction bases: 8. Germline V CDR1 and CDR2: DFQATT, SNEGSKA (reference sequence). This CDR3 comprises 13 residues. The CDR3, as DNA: TGCAGTGCCCCCGGACAGGTCTCAGAGACCCAGTACTTC. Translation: CSAPGQVSETQYF.

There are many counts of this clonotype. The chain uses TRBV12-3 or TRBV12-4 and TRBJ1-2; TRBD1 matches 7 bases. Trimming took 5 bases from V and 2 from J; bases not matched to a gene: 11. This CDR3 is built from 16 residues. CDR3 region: CASSNPIDRENYGYTF. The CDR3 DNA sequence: TGTGCCAGCAGTAACCCAATAGACAGGGAGAACTATGGCTACACCTTC.

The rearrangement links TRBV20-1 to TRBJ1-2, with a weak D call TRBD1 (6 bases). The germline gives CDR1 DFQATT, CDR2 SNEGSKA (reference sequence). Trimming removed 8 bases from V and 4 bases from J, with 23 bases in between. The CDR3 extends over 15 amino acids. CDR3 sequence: CSFRRGALSRYGYTF. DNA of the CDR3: TGCAGTTTCCGGAGGGGGGCTCTTTCGCGCTATGGCTACACCTTC.

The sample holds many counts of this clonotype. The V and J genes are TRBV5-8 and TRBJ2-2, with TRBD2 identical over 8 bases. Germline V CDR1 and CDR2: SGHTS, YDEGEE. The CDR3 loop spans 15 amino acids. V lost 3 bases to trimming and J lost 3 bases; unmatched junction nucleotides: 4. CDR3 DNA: TGTGCCAGCAGCTCCACTAGCGGATACACCGGGGAGCTGTTTTTT. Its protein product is CASSSTSGYTGELFF.

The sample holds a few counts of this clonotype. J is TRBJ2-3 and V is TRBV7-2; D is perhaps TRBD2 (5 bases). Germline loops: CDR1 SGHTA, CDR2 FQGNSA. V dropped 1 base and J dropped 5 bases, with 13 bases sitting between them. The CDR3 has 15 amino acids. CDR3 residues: CASSLGVKRQDTQYF. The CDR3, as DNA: TGTGCCAGCAGCTTAGGGGTGAAGCGGCAAGATACGCAGTATTTT.

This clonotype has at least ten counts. CDR3 sequence: CASSLRGEYGYTF. Here the CDR3 DNA reads TGTGCCAGCAGCTTGAGGGGGGAGTATGGCTACACCTTC. The rearrangement joins TRBV7-2 to TRBJ1-2; a weak D match, TRBD1 (6 bases). This CDR3 has 13 amino acids. Per germline, CDR1 SGHTA and CDR2 FQGNSA. V was trimmed by 3 bases and J by 5 bases, leaving 10 bases between them.

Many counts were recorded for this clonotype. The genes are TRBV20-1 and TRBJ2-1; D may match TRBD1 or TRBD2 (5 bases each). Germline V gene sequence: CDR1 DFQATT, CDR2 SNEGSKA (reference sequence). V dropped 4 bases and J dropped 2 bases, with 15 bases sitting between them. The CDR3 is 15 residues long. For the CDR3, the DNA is TGCAGTGCTAAGGGACCAGCGATACCCTACAATGAGCAGTTCTTC. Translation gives CSAKGPAIPYNEQFF.

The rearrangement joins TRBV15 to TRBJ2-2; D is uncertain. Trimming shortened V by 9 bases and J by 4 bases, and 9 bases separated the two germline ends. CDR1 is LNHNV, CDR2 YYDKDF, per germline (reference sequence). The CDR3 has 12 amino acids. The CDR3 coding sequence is TGTGCCACGTCAGTGGGCACCGGGGAGCTGTTTTTT. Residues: CATSVGTGELFF.